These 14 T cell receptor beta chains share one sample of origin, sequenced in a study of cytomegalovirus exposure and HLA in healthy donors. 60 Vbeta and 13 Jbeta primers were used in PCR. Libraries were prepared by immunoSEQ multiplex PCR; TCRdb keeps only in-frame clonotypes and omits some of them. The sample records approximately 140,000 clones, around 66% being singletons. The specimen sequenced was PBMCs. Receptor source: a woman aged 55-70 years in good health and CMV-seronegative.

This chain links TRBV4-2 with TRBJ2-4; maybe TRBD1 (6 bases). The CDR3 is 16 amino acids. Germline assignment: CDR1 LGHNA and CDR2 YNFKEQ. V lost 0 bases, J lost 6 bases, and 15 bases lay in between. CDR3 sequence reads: CASSQDPEGVPNIQYF. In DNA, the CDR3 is TGTGCCAGCAGCCAAGACCCTGAGGGGGTTCCAAACATTCAGTACTTC.

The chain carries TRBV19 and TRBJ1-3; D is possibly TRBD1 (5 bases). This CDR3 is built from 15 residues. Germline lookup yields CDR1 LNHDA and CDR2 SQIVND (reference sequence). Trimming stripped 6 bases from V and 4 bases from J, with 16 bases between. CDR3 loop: CASRPAGRSGNTIYF. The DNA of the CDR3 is TGTGCCAGTAGACCGGCGGGGCGGTCCGGAAACACCATATATTTT.

The CDR3: CASSQRTLAGEGTDTQYF. The CDR3 bases are TGTGCCAGCAGCCAGCGGACACTAGCGGGAGAGGGGACAGATACGCAGTATTTT. This sequence joins TRBV11-2 and TRBJ2-3; 11 bases align to TRBD2. Germline assignment: CDR1 SGHAT and CDR2 FQNNGV. This CDR3 is 18 amino acids long. Trimming took 5 bases from V and 3 from J; bases not matched to a gene: 13.

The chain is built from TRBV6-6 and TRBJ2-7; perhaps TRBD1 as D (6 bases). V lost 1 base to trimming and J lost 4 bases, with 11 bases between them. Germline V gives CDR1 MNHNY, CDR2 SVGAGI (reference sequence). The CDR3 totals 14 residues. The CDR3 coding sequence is TGTGCCAGCAGTTACTTAGACAGGTCATACGAGCAGTACTTC. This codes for CASSYLDRSYEQYF.

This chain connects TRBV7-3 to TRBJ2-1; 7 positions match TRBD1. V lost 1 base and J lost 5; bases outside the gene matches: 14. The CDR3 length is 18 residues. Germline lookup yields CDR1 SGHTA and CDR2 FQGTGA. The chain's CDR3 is CASSLKPATGVYDNEQFF. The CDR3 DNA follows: TGTGCCAGCAGCTTAAAGCCAGCCACAGGGGTGTATGACAATGAGCAGTTCTTC. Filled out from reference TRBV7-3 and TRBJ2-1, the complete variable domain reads GAGVSQTPSNKVTEKGKYVELRCDPISGHTALYWYRQSLGQGPEFLIYFQGTGAADDSGLPNDRFFAVRPEGSVSTLKIQRTERGDSAVYLCASSLKPATGVYDNEQFFGPGTRLTVL.

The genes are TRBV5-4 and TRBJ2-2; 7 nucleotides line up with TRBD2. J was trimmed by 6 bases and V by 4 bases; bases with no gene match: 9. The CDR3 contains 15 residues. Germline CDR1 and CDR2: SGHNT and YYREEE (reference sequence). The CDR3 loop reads CASSPPGLKAGELFF. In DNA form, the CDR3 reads TGTGCCAGCAGCCCCCCGGGACTAAAAGCCGGGGAGCTGTTTTTT.

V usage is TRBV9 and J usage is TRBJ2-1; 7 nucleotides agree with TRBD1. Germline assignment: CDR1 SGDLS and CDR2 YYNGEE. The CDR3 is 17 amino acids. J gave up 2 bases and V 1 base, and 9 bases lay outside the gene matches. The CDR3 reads CASSVKGAATTYNEQFF. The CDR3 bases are TGTGCCAGCAGCGTAAAGGGGGCCGCTACTACCTACAATGAGCAGTTCTTC. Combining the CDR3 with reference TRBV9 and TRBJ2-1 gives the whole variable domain DSGVTQTPKHLITATGQRVTLRCSPRSGDLSVYWYQQSLDQGLQFLIQYYNGEERAKGNILERFSAQQFPDLHSELNLSSLELGDSALYFCASSVKGAATTYNEQFFGPGTRLTVL.

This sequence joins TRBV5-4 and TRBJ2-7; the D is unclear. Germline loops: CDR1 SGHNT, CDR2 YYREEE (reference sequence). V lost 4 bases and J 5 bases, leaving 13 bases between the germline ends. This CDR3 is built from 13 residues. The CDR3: CASSHQWSDEQYF. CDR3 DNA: TGTGCCAGCAGCCATCAGTGGTCCGACGAGCAGTACTTC.

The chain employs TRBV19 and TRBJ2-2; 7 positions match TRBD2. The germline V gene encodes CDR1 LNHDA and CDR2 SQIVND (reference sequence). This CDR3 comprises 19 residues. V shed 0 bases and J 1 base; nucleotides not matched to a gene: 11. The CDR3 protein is CASSIDQGSASGNTGELFF. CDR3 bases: TGTGCCAGTAGTATAGATCAGGGATCGGCTAGCGGGAACACCGGGGAGCTGTTTTTT.

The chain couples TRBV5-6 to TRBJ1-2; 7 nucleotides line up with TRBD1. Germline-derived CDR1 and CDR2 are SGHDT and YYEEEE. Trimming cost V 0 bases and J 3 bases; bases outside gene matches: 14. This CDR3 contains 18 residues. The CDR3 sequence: CASSLDREYRGDYYGYTF. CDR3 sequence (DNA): TGTGCCAGCAGCTTGGACAGAGAGTACAGGGGAGACTACTATGGCTACACCTTC.

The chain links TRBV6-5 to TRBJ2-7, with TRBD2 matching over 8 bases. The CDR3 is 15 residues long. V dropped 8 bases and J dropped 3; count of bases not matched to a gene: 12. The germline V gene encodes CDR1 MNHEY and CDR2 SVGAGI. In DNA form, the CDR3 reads TGTGCCAGCCGGGCTAGCGGGCGTCCCCTCTACGAGCAGTACTTC. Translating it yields CASRASGRPLYEQYF.

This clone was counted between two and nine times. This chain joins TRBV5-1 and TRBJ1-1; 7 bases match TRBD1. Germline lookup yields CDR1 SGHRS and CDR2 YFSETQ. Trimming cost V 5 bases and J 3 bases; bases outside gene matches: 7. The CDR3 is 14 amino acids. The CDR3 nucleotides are TGCGCCAGCAGTTCGACAGGGTCCTACACTGAAGCTTTCTTT. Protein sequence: CASSSTGSYTEAFF.

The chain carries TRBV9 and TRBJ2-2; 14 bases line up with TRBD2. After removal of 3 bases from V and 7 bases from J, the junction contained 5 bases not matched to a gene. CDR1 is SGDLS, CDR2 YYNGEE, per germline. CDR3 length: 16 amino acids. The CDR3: CASSAGTSGGSGELFF. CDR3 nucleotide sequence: TGTGCCAGCAGCGCCGGGACTAGCGGGGGAAGCGGGGAGCTGTTTTTT.

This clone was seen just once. CDR3 sequence (DNA): TGTGCCAGCAGTAGCTTTAGGGACAGACGAAACACCTTC. It specifies CASSSFRDRRNTF. This chain links TRBV27 with TRBJ1-2; TRBD1 aligns across 7 bases. Germline trimming cut 5 bases from V and 12 bases from J; bases unmatched to any gene: 12. Germline V gene lookup returns CDR1 MNHEY and CDR2 SMNVEV (reference sequence). This CDR3 has 13 residues.